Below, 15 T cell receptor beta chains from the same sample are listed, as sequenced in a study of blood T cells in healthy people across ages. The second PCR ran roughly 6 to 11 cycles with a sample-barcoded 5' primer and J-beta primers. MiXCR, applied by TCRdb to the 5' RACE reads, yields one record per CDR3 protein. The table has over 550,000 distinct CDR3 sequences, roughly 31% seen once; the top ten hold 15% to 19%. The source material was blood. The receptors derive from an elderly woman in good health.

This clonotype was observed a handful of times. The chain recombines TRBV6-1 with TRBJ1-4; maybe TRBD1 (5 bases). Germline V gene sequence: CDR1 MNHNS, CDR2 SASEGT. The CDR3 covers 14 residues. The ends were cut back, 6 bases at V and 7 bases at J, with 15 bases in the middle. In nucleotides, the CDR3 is TGTGCCAGCAGATGGGGCGAACTTGGTGAAAAACTGTTTTTT. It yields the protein CASRWGELGEKLFF.

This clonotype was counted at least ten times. As DNA, the CDR3 is TGTGCCAGCAGCTTGGGACTAGCGGGGGGGCATACGCAGTATTTT. Its translation: CASSLGLAGGHTQYF. The chain carries TRBV7-2 and TRBJ2-3; 16 nucleotides agree with TRBD2. Germline-derived CDR1 and CDR2 are SGHTA and FQGNSA. This CDR3 region has 15 residues. The ends lost 3 bases at V and 7 bases at J; junction bases unmatched: 1. Together with reference TRBV7-2 and TRBJ2-3, the CDR3 gives the full variable domain: GAGVSQSPSNKVTEKGKDVELRCDPISGHTALYWYRQSLGQGLEFLIYFQGNSAPDKSGLPSDRFSAERTGGSVSTLTIQRTQQEDSAVYLCASSLGLAGGHTQYFGPGTRLTVL.

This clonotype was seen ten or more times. CDR3 amino acids: CSPRDRGQVEGSQPQHF. The CDR3 DNA reads TGCAGTCCTCGGGACAGGGGGCAGGTCGAGGGTAGTCAGCCCCAGCATTTT. The gene calls are TRBV29-1 and TRBJ1-5; 12 bases agree with TRBD1. Looked up from germline, CDR1 is SQVTM and CDR2 is ANQGSEA. The CDR3 is 17 amino acids. The full variable domain, with the rest looked up from reference TRBV29-1 and TRBJ1-5, is SAVISQKPSRDICQRGTSLTIQCQVDSQVTMMFWYRQQPGQSLTLIATANQGSEATYESGFVIDKFPISRPNLTFSTLTVSNMSPEDSSIYLCSPRDRGQVEGSQPQHFGDGTRLSIL.

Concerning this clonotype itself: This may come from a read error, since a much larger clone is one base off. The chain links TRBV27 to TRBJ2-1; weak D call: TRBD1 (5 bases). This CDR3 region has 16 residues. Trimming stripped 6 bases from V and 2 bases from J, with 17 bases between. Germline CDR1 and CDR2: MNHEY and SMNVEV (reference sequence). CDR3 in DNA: TGTGCCAGCAGAACAGGCTTGGGGTGGCCCTACAATGAGCAGTTCTTC. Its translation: CASRTGLGWPYNEQFF.

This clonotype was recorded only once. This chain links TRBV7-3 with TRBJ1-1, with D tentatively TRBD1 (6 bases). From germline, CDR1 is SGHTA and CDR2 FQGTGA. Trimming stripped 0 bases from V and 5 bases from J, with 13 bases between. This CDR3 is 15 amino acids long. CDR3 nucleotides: TGTGCCAGCAGCTTAACGGGGGGCGCATGGACTGAAGCTTTCTTT. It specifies CASSLTGGAWTEAFF.

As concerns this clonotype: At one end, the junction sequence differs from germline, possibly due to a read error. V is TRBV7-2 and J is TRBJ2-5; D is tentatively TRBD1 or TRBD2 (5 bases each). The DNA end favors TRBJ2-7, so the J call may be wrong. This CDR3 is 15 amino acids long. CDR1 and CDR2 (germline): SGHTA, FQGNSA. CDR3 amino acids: CASSQLPGSRYEQYF. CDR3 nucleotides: TGCGCCAGCAGCCAACTCCCAGGGAGTCGGTACGAGCAGTACTTC.

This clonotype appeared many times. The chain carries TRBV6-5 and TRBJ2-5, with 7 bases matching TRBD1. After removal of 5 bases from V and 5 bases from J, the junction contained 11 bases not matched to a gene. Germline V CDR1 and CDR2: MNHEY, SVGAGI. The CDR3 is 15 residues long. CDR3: CASSPLDRVGETQYF. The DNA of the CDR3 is TGTGCCAGCAGTCCTCTCGACAGGGTGGGGGAGACCCAGTACTTC.

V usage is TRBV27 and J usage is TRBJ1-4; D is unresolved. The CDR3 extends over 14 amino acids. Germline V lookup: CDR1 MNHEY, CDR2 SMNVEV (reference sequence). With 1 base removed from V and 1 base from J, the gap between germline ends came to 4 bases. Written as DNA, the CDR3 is TGTGCCAGCAGTTTATTCGGAACTAATGAAAAACTGTTTTTT. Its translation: CASSLFGTNEKLFF.

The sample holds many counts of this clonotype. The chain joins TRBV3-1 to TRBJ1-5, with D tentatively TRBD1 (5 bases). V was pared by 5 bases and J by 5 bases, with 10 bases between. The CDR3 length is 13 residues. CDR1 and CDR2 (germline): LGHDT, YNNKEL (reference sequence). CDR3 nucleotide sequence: TGTGCCAGCAGCTATGCGGGGGATCAGCCCCAGCATTTT. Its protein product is CASSYAGDQPQHF. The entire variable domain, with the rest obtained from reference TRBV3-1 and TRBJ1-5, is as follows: DTAVSQTPKYLVTQMGNDKSIKCEQNLGHDTMYWYKQDSKKFLKIMFSYNNKELIINETVPNRFSPKSPDKAHLNLHINSLELGDSAVYFCASSYAGDQPQHFGDGTRLSIL.

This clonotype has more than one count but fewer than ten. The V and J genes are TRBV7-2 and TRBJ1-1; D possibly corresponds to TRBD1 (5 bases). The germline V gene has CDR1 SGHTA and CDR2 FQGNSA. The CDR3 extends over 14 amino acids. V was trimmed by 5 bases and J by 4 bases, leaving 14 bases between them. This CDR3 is CASSISPGATEAFF. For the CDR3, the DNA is TGTGCCAGCAGCATCTCTCCCGGGGCCACTGAAGCTTTCTTT.

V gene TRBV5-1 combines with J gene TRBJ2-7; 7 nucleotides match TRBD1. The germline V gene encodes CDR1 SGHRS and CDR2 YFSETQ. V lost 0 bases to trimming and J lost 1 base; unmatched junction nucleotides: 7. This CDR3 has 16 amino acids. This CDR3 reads CASSLADRDNSYEQYF. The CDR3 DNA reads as TGCGCCAGCAGCTTGGCCGACAGGGACAATTCCTACGAGCAGTACTTC.

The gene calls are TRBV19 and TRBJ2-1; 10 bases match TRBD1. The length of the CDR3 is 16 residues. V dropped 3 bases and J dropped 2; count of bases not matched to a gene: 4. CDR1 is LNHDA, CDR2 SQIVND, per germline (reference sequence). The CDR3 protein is CASSIGDRGAYNEQFF. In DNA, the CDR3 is TGTGCCAGTAGTATTGGGGACAGGGGAGCCTACAATGAGCAGTTCTTC.

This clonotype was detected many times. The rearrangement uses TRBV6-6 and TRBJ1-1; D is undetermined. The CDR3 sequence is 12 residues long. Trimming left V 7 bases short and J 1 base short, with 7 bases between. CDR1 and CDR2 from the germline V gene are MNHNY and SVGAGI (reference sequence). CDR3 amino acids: CASKLENTEAFF. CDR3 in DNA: TGTGCCAGCAAGTTAGAGAACACTGAAGCTTTCTTT.

This CDR3 is CAWRRGGKAFF. As DNA, the CDR3 is TGTGCCTGGAGAAGGGGGGGCAAAGCTTTCTTT. V gene TRBV30 combines with J gene TRBJ1-1, with D perhaps matching TRBD1 (6 bases). The CDR3 consists of 11 residues. Trimming removed 3 bases from V and 9 bases from J, with 11 bases in between. Germline values: CDR1 GTSNPN, CDR2 SVGIG (reference sequence).

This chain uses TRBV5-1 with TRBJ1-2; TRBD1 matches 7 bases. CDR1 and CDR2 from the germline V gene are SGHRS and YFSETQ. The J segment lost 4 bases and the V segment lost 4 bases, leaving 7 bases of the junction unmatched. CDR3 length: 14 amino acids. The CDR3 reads CASSVGQTGYGYTF. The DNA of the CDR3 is TGCGCCAGCAGCGTGGGACAGACAGGCTATGGCTACACCTTC.